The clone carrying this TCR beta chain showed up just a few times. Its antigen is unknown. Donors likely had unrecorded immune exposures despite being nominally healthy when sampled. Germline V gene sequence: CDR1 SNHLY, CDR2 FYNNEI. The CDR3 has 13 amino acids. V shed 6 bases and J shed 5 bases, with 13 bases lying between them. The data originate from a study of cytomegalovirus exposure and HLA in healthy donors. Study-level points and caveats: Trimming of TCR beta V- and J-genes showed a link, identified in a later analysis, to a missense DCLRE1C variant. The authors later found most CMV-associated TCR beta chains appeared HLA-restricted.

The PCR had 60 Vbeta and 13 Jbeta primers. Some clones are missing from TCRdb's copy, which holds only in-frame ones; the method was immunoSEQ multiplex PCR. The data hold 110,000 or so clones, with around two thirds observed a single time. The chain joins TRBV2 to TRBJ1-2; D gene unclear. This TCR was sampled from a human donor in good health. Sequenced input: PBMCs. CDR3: CASRTGISYGYTF. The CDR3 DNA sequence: TGTGCCAGCAGAACCGGGATCTCGTATGGCTACACCTTC.